Listed below are T cell receptor beta chains from one sample, sequenced in a study of Graves' ophthalmopathy and Graves' hyperthyroidism. TCRdb ran MiXCR on the multiplex PCR reads and lists one entry per CDR3 protein. The profile shows hundreds of thousands of distinct CDR3 sequences, 35% to 45% of them singletons. Sequenced sample: peripheral blood. The source of these receptors is an adult man with Graves' ophthalmopathy. Each CDR3 is given with its conserved first and last residue. The D gene is left open where the match is weak. Only part of the rows carry a size: once, few, many, or a class if the clone is expanded.

d_call	v_call	j_call	clone_size	cdr3_length	cdr3_aa	cdr3_nt
NA	TRBV2	TRBJ1-1	NA	12	CASSPDTTEAFF	TGTGCCAGCTCACCAGATACCACTGAAGCTTTCTTT
TRBD1	TRBV20-1	TRBJ2-7	NA	14	CSATPQGDTYEQYF	TGCAGTGCTACCCCACAGGGGGATACGTACGAGCAGTACTTC
TRBD1	TRBV5-8	TRBJ2-7	once	14	CASSLRTGKYEQYF	TGTGCCAGCAGCTTGAGGACAGGGAAGTACGAGCAGTACTTC
NA	TRBV7-2	TRBJ2-5	many	13	CASSPWTVETQYF	TGTGCCAGCAGCCCCTGGACAGTAGAGACCCAGTACTTC
NA	TRBV25-1	TRBJ2-5	NA	15	CASSEASGVGETQYF	TGTGCCAGCAGTGAAGCGTCGGGGGTCGGAGAGACCCAGTACTTC
NA	TRBV12-3/TRBV12-4	TRBJ1-2	many	15	CASSLGNANNYGYTF	TGTGCCAGCAGTTTAGGCAATGCAAATAACTATGGCTACACCTTC
NA	TRBV3-1	TRBJ1-4	NA	15	CASSLPGRTNEKLFF	TGTGCCAGCAGCCTACCGGGACGTACTAATGAAAAACTGTTTTTT
NA	TRBV9	TRBJ2-5	many	13	CASSVEYLGTQYF	TGTGCCAGCAGCGTAGAGTACCTAGGGACCCAGTACTTC
NA	TRBV20-1	TRBJ2-7	many	13	CSANPGGIYEQYF	TGCAGTGCCAACCCTGGGGGTATCTACGAGCAGTACTTC
NA	TRBV20-1	TRBJ2-2	NA	12	CSARFNTGELFF	TGCAGTGCTAGATTTAACACCGGGGAGCTGTTTTTT
NA	TRBV5-5	TRBJ2-2	NA	13	CASSERSTGELFF	TGTGCCAGCAGCGAAAGGAGTACCGGGGAGCTGTTTTTT
NA	TRBV7-8	TRBJ2-3	NA	14	CASGYMRDSDTQYF	TGTGCCAGCGGATACATGCGGGATTCGGATACGCAGTATTTT
NA	TRBV5-5	TRBJ1-1	many	14	CASSSQGFGTEAFF	TGTGCCAGCAGCTCGCAGGGGTTTGGAACTGAAGCTTTCTTT
TRBD2	TRBV2	TRBJ2-5	many	13	CASSEGGSGTQYF	TGTGCCAGCAGTGAGGGGGGGTCGGGGACCCAGTACTTC
TRBD2	TRBV10-3	TRBJ2-7	NA	14	CAISGSSGSEEQYF	TGTGCCATCAGTGGGTCTAGCGGGAGCGAAGAGCAGTACTTC
NA	TRBV29-1	TRBJ1-4	NA	10	CSVEAEKLFF	TGCAGCGTTGAAGCGGAAAAACTGTTTTTT